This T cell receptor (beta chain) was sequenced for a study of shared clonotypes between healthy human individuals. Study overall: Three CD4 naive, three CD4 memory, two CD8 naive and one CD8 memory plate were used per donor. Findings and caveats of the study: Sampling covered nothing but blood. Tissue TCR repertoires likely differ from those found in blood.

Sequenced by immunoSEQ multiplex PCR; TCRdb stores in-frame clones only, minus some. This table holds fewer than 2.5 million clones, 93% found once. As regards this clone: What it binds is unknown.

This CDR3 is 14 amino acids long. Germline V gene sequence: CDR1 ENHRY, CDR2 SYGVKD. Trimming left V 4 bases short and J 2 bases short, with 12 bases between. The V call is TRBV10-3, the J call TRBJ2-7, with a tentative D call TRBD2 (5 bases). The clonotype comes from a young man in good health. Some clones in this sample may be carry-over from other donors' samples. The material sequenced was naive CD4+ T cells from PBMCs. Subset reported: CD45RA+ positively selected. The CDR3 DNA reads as TGTGCCATCAGTGCGGCTGGAGGTACCTACGAGCAGTACTTC. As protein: CAISAAGGTYEQYF.